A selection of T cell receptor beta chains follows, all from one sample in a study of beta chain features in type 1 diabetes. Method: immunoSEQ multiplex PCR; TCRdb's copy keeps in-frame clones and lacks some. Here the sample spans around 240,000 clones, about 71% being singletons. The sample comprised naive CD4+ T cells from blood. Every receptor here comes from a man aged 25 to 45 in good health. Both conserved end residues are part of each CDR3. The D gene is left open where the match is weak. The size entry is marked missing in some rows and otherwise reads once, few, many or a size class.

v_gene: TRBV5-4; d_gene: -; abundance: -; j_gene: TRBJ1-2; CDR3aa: CASSLAAGDHGYTF; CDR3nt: TGTGCCAGCAGCTTGGCAGCAGGGGATCATGGCTACACCTTC
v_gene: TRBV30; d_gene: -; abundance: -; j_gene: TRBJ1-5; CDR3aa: CAWSGDSNKEPQHF; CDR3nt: TGTGCCTGGAGTGGTGACTCCAACAAGGAGCCCCAGCATTTT
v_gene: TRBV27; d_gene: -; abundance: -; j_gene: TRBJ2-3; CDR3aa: CASNSPPGHIF; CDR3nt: TGTGCCAGCAACTCACCGCCCGGGCACATATTT
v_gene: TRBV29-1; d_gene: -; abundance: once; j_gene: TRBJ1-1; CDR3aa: CSVTRGLTNTEAFF; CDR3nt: TGCAGCGTAACTAGGGGTCTCACGAACACTGAAGCTTTCTTT
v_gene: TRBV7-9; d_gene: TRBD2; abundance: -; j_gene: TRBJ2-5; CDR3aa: CASSLIAGVSGETQYF; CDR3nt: TGTGCCAGCAGCTTAATAGCGGGAGTATCGGGTGAGACCCAGTACTTC
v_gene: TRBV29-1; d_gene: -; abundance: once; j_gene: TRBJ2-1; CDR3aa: CSVETVGTYNEQFF; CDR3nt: TGCAGCGTTGAAACCGTGGGCACTTACAATGAGCAGTTCTTC
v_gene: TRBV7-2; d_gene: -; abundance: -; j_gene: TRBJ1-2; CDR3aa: CASSPGPQGYTF; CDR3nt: TGTGCCAGCAGCCCGGGACCCCAGGGGTACACCTTC
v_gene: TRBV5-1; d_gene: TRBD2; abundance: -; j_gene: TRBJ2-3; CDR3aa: CASSLFREKAGVLIDTQYF; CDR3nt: TGCGCCAGCAGCTTGTTTCGGGAGAAGGCGGGAGTTCTGATAGATACGCAGTATTTT
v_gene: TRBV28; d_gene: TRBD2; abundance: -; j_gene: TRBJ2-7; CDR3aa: CASSLAGAEQYF; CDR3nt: TGTGCCAGCAGTCTAGCGGGAGCCGAGCAGTACTTC
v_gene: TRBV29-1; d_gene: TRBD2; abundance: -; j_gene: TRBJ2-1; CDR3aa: CSVAPGLAGDNEQFF; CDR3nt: TGCAGCGTTGCACCGGGACTAGCGGGAGACAATGAGCAGTTCTTC
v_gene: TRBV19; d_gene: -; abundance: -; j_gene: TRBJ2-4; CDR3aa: CASRAGQENIQYF; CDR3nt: TGTGCCAGTCGAGCGGGACAAGAAAACATTCAGTACTTC
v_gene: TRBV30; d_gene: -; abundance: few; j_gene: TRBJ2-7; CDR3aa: CAWSPLGQGLSYEQYF; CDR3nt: TGTGCCTGGAGTCCACTGGGACAAGGGTTATCCTACGAGCAGTACTTC
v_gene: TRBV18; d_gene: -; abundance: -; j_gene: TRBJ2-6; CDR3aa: CASSSWDLLTSGANVLTF; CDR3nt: TGTGCCAGCTCGTCCTGGGACCTACTAACCTCTGGGGCCAACGTCCTGACTTTC
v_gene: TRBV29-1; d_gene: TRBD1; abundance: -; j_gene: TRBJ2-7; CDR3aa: CSVEPLTPGTGGNEQYF; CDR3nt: TGCAGCGTTGAGCCCCTCACACCCGGGACAGGGGGTAACGAGCAGTACTTC
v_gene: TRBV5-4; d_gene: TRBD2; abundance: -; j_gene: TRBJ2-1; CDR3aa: CASSLLSGSSYNEQFF; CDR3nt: TGTGCCAGCAGCTTACTTAGCGGGAGCTCCTACAATGAGCAGTTCTTC
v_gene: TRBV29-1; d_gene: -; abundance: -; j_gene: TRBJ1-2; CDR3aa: CSVGDNYGYTF; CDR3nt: TGCAGCGTTGGGGATAACTATGGCTACACCTTC
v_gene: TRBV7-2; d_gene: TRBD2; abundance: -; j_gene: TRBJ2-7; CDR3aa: CASSQSGTSGRRPYF; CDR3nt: TGTGCCAGCAGCCAATCCGGGACTAGCGGGAGGCGGCCGTACTTC
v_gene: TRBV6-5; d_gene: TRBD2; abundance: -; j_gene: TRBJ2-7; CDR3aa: CASSYSRLAGVSEQYF; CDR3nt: TGTGCCAGCAGTTACTCGAGACTAGCGGGAGTAAGCGAGCAGTACTTC
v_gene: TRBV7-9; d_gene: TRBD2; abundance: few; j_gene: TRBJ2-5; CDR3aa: CASSLGLVLETQYF; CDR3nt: TGTGCCAGCAGCTTGGGACTAGTGCTAGAGACCCAGTACTTC
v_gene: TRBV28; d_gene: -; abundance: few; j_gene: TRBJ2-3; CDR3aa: CASSNRSTQYF; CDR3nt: TGTGCCAGCAGTAATAGAAGTACGCAGTATTTT
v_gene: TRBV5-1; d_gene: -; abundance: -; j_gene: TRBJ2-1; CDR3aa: CASSGPGHPFSYNEQFF; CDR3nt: TGCGCCAGCAGCGGGCCGGGACACCCCTTCTCCTACAATGAGCAGTTCTTC
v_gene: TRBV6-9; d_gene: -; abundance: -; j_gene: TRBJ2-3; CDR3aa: CASSYTSDTQYF; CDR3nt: TGTGCCAGCAGTTACACGTCAGATACGCAGTATTTT
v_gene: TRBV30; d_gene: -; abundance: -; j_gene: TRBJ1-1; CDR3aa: CAWKTRVKRTEAFF; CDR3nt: TGTGCCTGGAAAACCAGGGTTAAGAGAACTGAAGCTTTCTTT
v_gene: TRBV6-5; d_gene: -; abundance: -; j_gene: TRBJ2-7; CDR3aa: CASSRRGDEQYF; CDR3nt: TGTGCCAGCAGCCGAAGAGGGGACGAGCAGTACTTC
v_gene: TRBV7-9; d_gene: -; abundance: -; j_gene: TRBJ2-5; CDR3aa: CASSLLQGQTQYF; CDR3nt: TGTGCCAGCAGCTTACTGCAGGGACAGACCCAGTACTTC
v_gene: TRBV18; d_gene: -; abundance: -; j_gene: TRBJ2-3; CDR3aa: CASSRTATDTQYF; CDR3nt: TGTGCCAGCTCACGGACTGCGACAGATACGCAGTATTTT
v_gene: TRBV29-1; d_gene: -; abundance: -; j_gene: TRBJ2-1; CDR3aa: CSVERKLSNEQFF; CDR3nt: TGCAGCGTTGAAAGGAAACTTTCCAATGAGCAGTTCTTC
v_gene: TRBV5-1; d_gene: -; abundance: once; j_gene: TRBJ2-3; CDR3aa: CASSGTGSTDTQYF; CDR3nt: TGCGCCAGCAGCGGGACTGGGAGCACAGATACGCAGTATTTT
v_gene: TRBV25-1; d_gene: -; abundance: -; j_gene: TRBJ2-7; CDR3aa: CASNDNTLGRRYF; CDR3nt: TGTGCCAGCAATGATAACACCCTGGGTCGGCGGTACTTC
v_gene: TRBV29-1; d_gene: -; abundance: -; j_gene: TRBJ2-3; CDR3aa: CSVRQATDTQYF; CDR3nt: TGCAGCGTTAGGCAGGCAACAGATACGCAGTATTTT
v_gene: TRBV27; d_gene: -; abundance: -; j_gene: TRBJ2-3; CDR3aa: CASSLLDRDTQYF; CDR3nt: TGTGCCAGCAGTTTACTAGACCGAGATACGCAGTATTTT
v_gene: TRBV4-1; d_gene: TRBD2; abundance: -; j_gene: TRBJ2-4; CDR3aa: CASSQGAGGPAKNIQYF; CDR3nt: TGCGCCAGCAGCCAAGGAGCGGGGGGGCCCGCCAAAAACATTCAGTACTTC
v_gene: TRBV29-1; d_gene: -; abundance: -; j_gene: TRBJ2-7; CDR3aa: CSVGGGNYEQYF; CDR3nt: TGCAGCGTTGGAGGAGGGAACTACGAGCAGTACTTC
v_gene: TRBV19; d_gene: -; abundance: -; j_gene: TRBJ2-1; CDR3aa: CASSMRWQGNNEQFF; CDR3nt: TGTGCCAGTAGTATGCGGTGGCAGGGGAACAATGAGCAGTTCTTC
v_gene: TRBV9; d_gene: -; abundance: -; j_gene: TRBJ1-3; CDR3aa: CASRSAGTNTIYF; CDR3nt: TGTGCCAGCAGGAGTGCCGGTACGAACACCATATATTTT
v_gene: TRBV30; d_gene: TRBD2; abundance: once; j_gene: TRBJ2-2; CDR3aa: CAWSHTSGRNTGELFF; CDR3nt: TGTGCCTGGAGCCACACTAGCGGGAGAAATACCGGGGAGCTGTTTTTT
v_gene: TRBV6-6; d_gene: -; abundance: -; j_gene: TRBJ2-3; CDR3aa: CASTSRLPDTQYF; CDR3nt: TGTGCCAGCACGTCACGGCTGCCGGATACGCAGTATTTT
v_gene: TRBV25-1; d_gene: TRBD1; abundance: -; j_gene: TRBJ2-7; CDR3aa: CASSAQTGDYEQYF; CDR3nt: TGTGCCAGCAGTGCACAGACAGGGGACTACGAGCAGTACTTC
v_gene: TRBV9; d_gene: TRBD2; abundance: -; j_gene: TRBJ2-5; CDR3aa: CASSVEAGGPWETQYF; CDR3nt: TGTGCCAGCAGCGTAGAAGCGGGAGGGCCGTGGGAGACCCAGTACTTC
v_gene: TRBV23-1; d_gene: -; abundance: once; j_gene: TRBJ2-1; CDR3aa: CASSQVPDYNEQFF; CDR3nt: TGCGCCAGCAGTCAAGTCCCAGATTACAATGAGCAGTTCTTC
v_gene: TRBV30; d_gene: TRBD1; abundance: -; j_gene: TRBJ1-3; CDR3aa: CAWQGDGNTIYF; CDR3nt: TGTGCCTGGCAGGGGGATGGAAACACCATATATTTT
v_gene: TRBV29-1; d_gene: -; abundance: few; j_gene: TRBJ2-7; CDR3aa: CSVKPGAGSYEQYF; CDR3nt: TGCAGCGTCAAACCCGGGGCCGGCTCCTACGAGCAGTACTTC
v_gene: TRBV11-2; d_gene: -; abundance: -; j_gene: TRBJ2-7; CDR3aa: CASSPTTAYSYEQYF; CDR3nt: TGTGCCAGCAGCCCTACGACAGCATACTCCTACGAGCAGTACTTC
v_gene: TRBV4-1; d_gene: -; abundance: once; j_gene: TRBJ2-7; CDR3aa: CASSQESSLGEQYF; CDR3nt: TGCGCCAGCAGCCAAGAAAGCTCTCTCGGGGAGCAGTACTTC
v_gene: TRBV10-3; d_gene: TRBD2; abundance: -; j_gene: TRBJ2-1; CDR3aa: CAISEFAGGSYNEQFF; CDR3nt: TGTGCCATCAGTGAGTTTGCGGGGGGTTCCTACAATGAGCAGTTCTTC
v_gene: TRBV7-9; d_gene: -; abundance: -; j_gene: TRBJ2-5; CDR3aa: CASSLAAAEETQYF; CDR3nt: TGTGCCAGCAGCTTAGCGGCGGCAGAAGAGACCCAGTACTTC
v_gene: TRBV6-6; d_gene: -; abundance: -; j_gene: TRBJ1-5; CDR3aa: CASTKGSQPQHF; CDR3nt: TGTGCCAGCACCAAGGGGTCTCAGCCCCAGCATTTT
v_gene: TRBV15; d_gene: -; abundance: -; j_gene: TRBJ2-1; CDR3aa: CATSPAGPGNEQFF; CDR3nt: TGTGCCACCAGCCCCGCGGGCCCGGGTAATGAGCAGTTCTTC
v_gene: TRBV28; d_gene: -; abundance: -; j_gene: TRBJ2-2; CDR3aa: CASSLSAGELFF; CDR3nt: TGTGCCAGCAGTTTATCGGCCGGGGAGCTGTTTTTT
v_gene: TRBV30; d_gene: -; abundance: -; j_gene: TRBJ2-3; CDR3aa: CAWSPNRDTQYF; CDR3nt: TGTGCCTGGAGTCCAAACAGAGATACGCAGTATTTT
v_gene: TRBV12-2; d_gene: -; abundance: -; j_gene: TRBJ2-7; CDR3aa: CASRRKERAPASYEQYF; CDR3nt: TGTGCAAGTCGCCGAAAAGAGCGGGCGCCGGCTTCCTACGAGCAGTACTTC
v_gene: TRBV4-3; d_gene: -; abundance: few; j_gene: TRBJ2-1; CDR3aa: CASSQGGPRFF; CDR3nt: TGCGCCAGCAGCCAAGGAGGTCCGAGGTTCTTC
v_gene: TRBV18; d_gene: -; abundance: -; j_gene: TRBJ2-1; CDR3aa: CASSLGTNEQFF; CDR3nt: TGTGCCAGCTCACTAGGAACCAATGAGCAGTTCTTC
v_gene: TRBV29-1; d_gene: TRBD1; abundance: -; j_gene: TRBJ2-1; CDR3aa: CSVDRGPNEQFF; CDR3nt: TGCAGCGTGGACAGGGGACCCAATGAGCAGTTCTTC
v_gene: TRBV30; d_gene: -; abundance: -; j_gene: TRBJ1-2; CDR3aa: CAWSPSGNGYTF; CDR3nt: TGTGCCTGGAGTCCGTCTGGGAATGGCTACACCTTC
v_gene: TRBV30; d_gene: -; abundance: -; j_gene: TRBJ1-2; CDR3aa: CACSVPGVNYGYTF; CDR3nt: TGTGCCTGCTCCGTACCAGGGGTAAACTATGGCTACACCTTC
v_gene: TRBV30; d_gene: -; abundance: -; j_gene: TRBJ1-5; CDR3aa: CAWSPLGGQPQHF; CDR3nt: TGTGCCTGGAGCCCGCTCGGGGGTCAGCCCCAGCATTTT